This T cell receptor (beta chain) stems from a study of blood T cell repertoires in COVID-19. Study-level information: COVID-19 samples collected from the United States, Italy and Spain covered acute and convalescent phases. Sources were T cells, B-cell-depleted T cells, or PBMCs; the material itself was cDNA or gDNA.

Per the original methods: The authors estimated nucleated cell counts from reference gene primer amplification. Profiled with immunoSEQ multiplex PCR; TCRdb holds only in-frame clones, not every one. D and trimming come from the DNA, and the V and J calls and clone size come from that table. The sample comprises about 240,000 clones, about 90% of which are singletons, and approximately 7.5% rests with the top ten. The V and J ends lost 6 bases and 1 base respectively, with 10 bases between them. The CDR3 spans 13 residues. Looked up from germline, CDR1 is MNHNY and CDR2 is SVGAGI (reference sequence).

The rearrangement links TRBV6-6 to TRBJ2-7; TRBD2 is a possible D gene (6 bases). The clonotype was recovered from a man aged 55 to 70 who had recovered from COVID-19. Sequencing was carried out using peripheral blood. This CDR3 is CASSLRGSYEQYF. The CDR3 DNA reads TGTGCCAGCAGCCTCCGGGGGTCCTACGAGCAGTACTTC.